This passage covers 28 T cell receptor beta chains from one sample sequenced in a study of T-cell reconstitution after alpha-beta-depleted transplantation in children. Preparation of the TCRbeta library used unique molecular identifiers. TCRdb analysed the PCR reads with MiXCR anew, one entry per CDR3 protein. Of hundreds of thousands of distinct CDR3 sequences in the sample, roughly 11% were seen once. The source was PBMCs, collected before TCRalphabeta/CD19-depleted stem cell transplant. The receptors were gathered from a child under two years old with acute myeloid leukemia, due to receive a stem cell transplant.

This clonotype appeared many times. The CDR3 region is CASSLGDRGSTDTQYF. CDR3 in DNA: TGCGCCAGCAGCTTGGGGGACAGGGGAAGCACAGATACGCAGTATTTT. This chain uses TRBV5-1 with TRBJ2-3, with 10 positions matching TRBD1. The V and J ends lost 0 bases and 0 bases, in that order; junction bases with no gene match: 1. The CDR3 totals 16 residues. Germline V gives CDR1 SGHRS, CDR2 YFSETQ. The full variable domain, with the rest looked up from reference TRBV5-1 and TRBJ2-3, is KAGVTQTPRYLIKTRGQQVTLSCSPISGHRSVSWYQQTPGQGLQFLFEYFSETQRNKGNFPGRFSGRQFSNSRSEMNVSTLELGDSALYLCASSLGDRGSTDTQYFGPGTRLTVL.

This clonotype was picked up many times. DNA for the CDR3: TGCGCCAGCAGCCAAGATTGGAAGTTCAGGACAGGGGTGAGAGAGACCCAGTACTTC. Protein sequence: CASSQDWKFRTGVRETQYF. V and J are TRBV4-3 and TRBJ2-5; TRBD1 matches at 9 bases. The CDR3 is made up of 19 amino acids. Germline V lookup: CDR1 LGHNA, CDR2 YSLEER. Trimming took 0 bases from V and 4 from J; bases not matched to a gene: 15.

This clonotype was seen ten or more times. The chain is built from TRBV7-3 and TRBJ2-1; D uncertain. Trimming removed 2 bases at V and 4 bases at J, with 12 bases between. Germline V lookup: CDR1 SGHTA, CDR2 FQGTGA. There are 15 residues in the CDR3. In DNA form, the CDR3 reads TGTGCCAGCAGCTTAGTTCTCAGCCGTTACAATGAGCAGTTCTTC. Translated, it gives CASSLVLSRYNEQFF.

This clonotype was seen at least ten times. The rearrangement joins TRBV10-3 to TRBJ2-7, with 7 bases matching TRBD2. Per the germline V gene, CDR1 is ENHRY and CDR2 is SYGVKD. This CDR3 comprises 16 residues. Losses at the gene ends were 0 bases for V and 1 base for J; bases not matched to a gene: 6. CDR3 amino acids: CAISESRGTTSYEQYF. CDR3 nucleotide sequence: TGTGCCATCAGTGAGTCGAGAGGGACTACTTCCTACGAGCAGTACTTC.

In this sample, this clonotype turned up once. Because the CDR3 is missing its conserved closing phenylalanine or tryptophan, this is likely a read error. The genes are TRBV20-1 and TRBJ2-7; D might be TRBD2 (6 bases). Germline lookup yields CDR1 DFQATT and CDR2 SNEGSKA (reference sequence). This CDR3 has 15 amino acids. In nucleotides, the CDR3 is TGCAGCTGGGGCGGGACTCGGGGCCGCTCCTACGAGCAGTACCTC. Protein product: CSWGGTRGRSYEQYL.

This clonotype has at least ten counts. The chain uses TRBV25-1 and TRBJ2-1; D may match TRBD1 or TRBD2 (7 bases each). This CDR3 contains 16 residues. Trimming cost V 4 bases and J 3 bases, with 16 bases left between them. The V gene's germline CDR1 is MGHDK and CDR2 SYGVNS. The DNA of the CDR3 is TGTGCCAGCAGTGGGGAGGGGGCGGGGAGCTACAATGAGCAGTTCTTC. It encodes CASSGEGAGSYNEQFF.

As for this clonotype: A much larger clone lies one base from this, so it may be a read error. The chain employs TRBV12-3 or TRBV12-4 and TRBJ2-3, with D maybe TRBD2 (6 bases). V was cut by 6 bases and J by 4 bases, with 14 bases left in between. This CDR3 comprises 14 residues. For the CDR3, the DNA is TGTGCCAGCAGCCGGAGGGCGGGCGCAGATACGCAGTATTTT. This codes for CASSRRAGADTQYF.

The table lists this clonotype with many counts. V usage is TRBV3-1 and J usage is TRBJ2-5, with TRBD2 matching over 11 bases. V was clipped by 1 base and J by 5 bases; unmatched bases: 6. CDR1 is LGHDT and CDR2 is YNNKEL in the germline V gene (reference sequence). The CDR3 covers 16 residues. The CDR3 spells CASSQVQPSGRETQYF. CDR3 in DNA: TGTGCCAGCAGCCAAGTCCAGCCTAGCGGGAGGGAGACCCAGTACTTC.

In this sample, this clonotype turned up many times. The chain joins TRBV18 to TRBJ1-3; a weak D match, TRBD1 (5 bases). The CDR3 is made up of 14 amino acids. The V and J ends lost 3 bases and 2 bases respectively, with 8 bases between them. CDR1 and CDR2 from the germline V gene are KGHSH and LQKENI. CDR3 region: CASSPGGAGNTIYF. The CDR3 nucleotides are TGTGCCAGCTCACCGGGAGGGGCTGGAAACACCATATATTTT.

This clonotype has a count of ten or more. J is TRBJ2-3 and V is TRBV18; D gene uncertain. The germline V gene encodes CDR1 KGHSH and CDR2 LQKENI. This CDR3 region has 15 residues. With 3 bases removed from V and 8 bases from J, the gap between germline ends came to 18 bases. For the CDR3, the DNA is TGTGCCAGCTCACCCGAGACCCTCCCGACGTCTACGCAGTATTTT. It is translated as CASSPETLPTSTQYF.

This clonotype was seen many times. The chain links TRBV12-3 or TRBV12-4 to TRBJ1-2; no firm D call. The CDR3 has 14 residues. The V gene lost 2 bases and the J gene lost 3 bases, with 10 bases spanning the gap. The CDR3 loop reads CASSLHSSDYGYTF. The CDR3 DNA is TGTGCCAGCAGTTTACACAGCAGCGACTATGGCTACACCTTC.

The CDR3 nucleotides are TGTGCCAGTAGTATAGTCGCTAGCGGGAGTTGGCAGTTCTTC. This gives the protein CASSIVASGSWQFF. The V call is TRBV19, the J call TRBJ2-1, with 10 positions matching TRBD2. The junction had 6 bases not matched to a gene; V was cut back by 1 base and J by 12 bases. The CDR3 has 14 amino acids. Germline V gene sequence: CDR1 LNHDA, CDR2 SQIVND (reference sequence).

This clonotype was picked up many times. The gene calls are TRBV6-2 or TRBV6-3 and TRBJ2-4, with D unclear. CDR3 length equals 12 residues. Germline CDR1 and CDR2: MNHEY and SVGEGT. Between the trimmed V and J ends, which lost 2 bases and 3 bases, there was a span of 2 bases. The CDR3 protein is CASSYVKNIQYF. DNA for the CDR3: TGTGCCAGCAGTTACGTCAAAAACATTCAGTACTTC.

This clonotype was seen only a few times. The chain has TRBV19 and TRBJ2-7; TRBD2 is a possible D gene (6 bases). Germline-derived CDR1 and CDR2 are LNHDA and SQIVND (reference sequence). The ends were cut back, 3 bases at V and 5 bases at J, with 20 bases in the middle. The CDR3 contains 16 residues. DNA for the CDR3: TGTGCCAGTAGTATGAGGTCGGATCGGGGGAACCACGAGCAGTACTTC. This codes for CASSMRSDRGNHEQYF.

This clonotype was seen ten or more times. The chain couples TRBV6-6 to TRBJ2-7; D may be TRBD2 (6 bases). Trimming took off 4 bases at V and 3 bases at J, with 10 bases between the two ends. This CDR3 has 13 amino acids. Germline CDR1 MNHNY, CDR2 SVGAGI (reference sequence). This CDR3 reads CASSSRLGYEQYF. The CDR3 coding sequence is TGTGCCAGCAGTTCGAGACTAGGCTACGAGCAGTACTTC.

Ten or more counts support this clonotype. V and J are TRBV5-1 and TRBJ2-3; D might be TRBD1 (6 bases). V lost 4 bases to trimming and J lost 1 base, with 10 bases between them. The CDR3 spans 14 residues. Germline V gene lookup returns CDR1 SGHRS and CDR2 YFSETQ. This chain's CDR3 is CASSPKGGTDTQYF. In nucleotides, the CDR3 is TGCGCCAGCAGCCCCAAGGGGGGCACAGATACGCAGTATTTT.

The genes are TRBV20-1 and TRBJ2-7; 11 nucleotides match TRBD2. The V gene end was trimmed by 2 bases and the J gene end by 0 bases; junction bases not matched to a gene: 9. Germline-derived CDR1 and CDR2 are DFQATT and SNEGSKA (reference sequence). The CDR3 has 17 residues. CDR3 nucleotides: TGCAGTGCTAGATCCTTGACTAGCGGGGTTAGCTCCTACGAGCAGTACTTC. Encoded protein: CSARSLTSGVSSYEQYF.

This clonotype appeared many times. The chain carries TRBV12-3 or TRBV12-4 and TRBJ2-7; 11 positions match TRBD2. Trimming took 5 bases from V and 2 from J; bases not matched to a gene: 2. The CDR3 length is 14 residues. This chain's CDR3 is CASSKLAGAYEQYF. CDR3 coding DNA: TGTGCCAGCAGTAAACTAGCGGGAGCCTACGAGCAGTACTTC.

This clonotype was observed at least ten times. The chain couples TRBV4-2 to TRBJ2-7, with 8 bases aligning to TRBD1. This CDR3 has 15 residues. The germline gives CDR1 LGHNA, CDR2 YNFKEQ. The V gene end was trimmed by 0 bases and the J gene end by 4 bases; junction bases not matched to a gene: 5. CDR3 region: CASSQEAGGYYEQYF. The CDR3 nucleotides read TGTGCCAGCAGCCAAGAAGCAGGGGGCTATTACGAGCAGTACTTC.

This clonotype was seen many times. The chain combines TRBV6-2 or TRBV6-3 with TRBJ1-1, with 7 bases lining up with TRBD1. Germline trimming cut 5 bases from V and 4 bases from J; bases unmatched to any gene: 7. The germline CDR1 and CDR2 sequences are MNHEY and SVGEGT. The CDR3 totals 14 residues. The CDR3 spells CASSRSRGGTEAFF. The DNA of the CDR3 is TGTGCCAGCAGTCGGTCCAGGGGGGGCACTGAAGCTTTCTTT.

Ten or more counts support this clonotype. The CDR3 reads CASNDGVIAGLTDTQYF. CDR3 sequence (DNA): TGCGCCAGCAACGATGGTGTAATAGCGGGGCTCACAGATACGCAGTATTTT. V gene TRBV5-1 combines with J gene TRBJ2-3, with 8 bases matching TRBD2. The CDR3 has 17 residues. The germline CDR1 and CDR2 sequences are SGHRS and YFSETQ. J lost 2 bases, V lost 6 bases, and 14 bases had no gene match.

This clonotype was counted at least ten times. The V and J genes are TRBV27 and TRBJ2-7; 9 nucleotides match TRBD1. The CDR3 is made up of 17 amino acids. J lost 3 bases, V lost 0 bases, and 9 bases had no gene match. Germline V gene lookup returns CDR1 MNHEY and CDR2 SMNVEV (reference sequence). The CDR3 sequence is CASSLSIDQTGGYEQYF. The CDR3 nucleotides are TGTGCCAGCAGTTTATCGATCGACCAGACAGGGGGCTACGAGCAGTACTTC.

Many counts were recorded for this clonotype. The rearrangement joins TRBV7-9 to TRBJ2-7; 7 nucleotides align to TRBD2. CDR1 and CDR2 from the germline V gene are SEHNR and FQNEAQ (reference sequence). This CDR3 is built from 15 residues. V shed 1 base and J 2 bases; nucleotides not matched to a gene: 5. The CDR3 region is CASSLGAGFAYEQYF. CDR3 DNA: TGTGCCAGCAGCTTAGGAGCGGGGTTTGCCTACGAGCAGTACTTC.

This clonotype was observed at least ten times. V gene TRBV5-1 combines with J gene TRBJ2-1; 10 bases line up with TRBD2. This CDR3 contains 13 residues. Germline lookup yields CDR1 SGHRS and CDR2 YFSETQ. V dropped 7 bases and J dropped 5; count of bases not matched to a gene: 3. The DNA of the CDR3 is TGCGCCAGCCGGACTAGCGGACACAATGAGCAGTTCTTC. Its protein is CASRTSGHNEQFF.

In its sample, this clonotype was seen many times. This chain joins TRBV7-6 and TRBJ2-7; no firm D call. This CDR3 is 18 amino acids long. V lost 1 base and J lost 3, with 22 bases in between. Per germline, CDR1 SGHVS and CDR2 FNYEAQ. CDR3 DNA: TGTGCCAGCAGCTTAGATCCCCCGGTCCCCAAGGGAAGCTACGAGCAGTACTTC. Translation gives CASSLDPPVPKGSYEQYF.

This clonotype was counted a few times. This chain connects TRBV12-3 or TRBV12-4 to TRBJ1-6; weak D call: TRBD1 (6 bases). V lost 5 bases, J lost 7 bases, and 12 bases lay in between. This CDR3 is built from 14 residues. CDR3 DNA: TGTGCCAGCAGTCCCTCGGGGGGCAATTCACCCCTCCACTTT. Residues: CASSPSGGNSPLHF.

Only one count was recorded for this clonotype. Being one base from a much bigger clone, this may be a read error. The chain employs TRBV20-1 and TRBJ2-2, with 10 bases matching TRBD2. Germline CDR1 DFQATT, CDR2 SNEGSKA (reference sequence). This CDR3 has 16 residues. The CDR3, as DNA: TGCAGTGCTAGGGCCCGGGGACTAGCGAACACCGGGGGGCTGTTTTTT. Amino acids: CSARARGLANTGGLFF.

In this sample, this clonotype turned up many times. The J gene is TRBJ2-2, the V gene TRBV27; D gene ambiguous. The V end lost 2 bases, the J end lost 1 base, and 5 bases lay between the germline ends. Germline CDR1 is MNHEY and CDR2 is SMNVEV (reference sequence). This CDR3 is 14 amino acids long. For the CDR3, the DNA is TGTGCCAGCAGTTTACGAGAGAACACCGGGGAGCTGTTTTTT. This gives the protein CASSLRENTGELFF.